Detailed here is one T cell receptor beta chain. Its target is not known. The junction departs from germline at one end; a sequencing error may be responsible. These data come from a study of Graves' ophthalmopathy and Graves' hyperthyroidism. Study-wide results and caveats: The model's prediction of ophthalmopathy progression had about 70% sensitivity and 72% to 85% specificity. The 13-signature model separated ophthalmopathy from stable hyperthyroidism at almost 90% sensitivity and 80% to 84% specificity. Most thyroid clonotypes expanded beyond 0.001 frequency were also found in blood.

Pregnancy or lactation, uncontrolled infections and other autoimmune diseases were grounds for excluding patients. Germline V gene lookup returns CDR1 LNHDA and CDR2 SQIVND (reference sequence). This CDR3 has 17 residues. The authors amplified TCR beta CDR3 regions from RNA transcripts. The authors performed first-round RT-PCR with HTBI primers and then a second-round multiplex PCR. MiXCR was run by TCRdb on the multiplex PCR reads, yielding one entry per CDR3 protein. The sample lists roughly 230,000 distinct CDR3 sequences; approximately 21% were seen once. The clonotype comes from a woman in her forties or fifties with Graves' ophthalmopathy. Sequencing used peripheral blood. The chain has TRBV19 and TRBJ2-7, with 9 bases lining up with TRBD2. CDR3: CASSRGLGSGSSYELYF. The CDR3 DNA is TGTGCCAGTAGTAGGGGACTTGGTAGCGGGAGCTCCTACGAGCTGTACTTC. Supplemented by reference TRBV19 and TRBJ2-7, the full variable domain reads DGGITQSPKYLFRKEGQNVTLSCEQNLNHDAMYWYRQDPGQGLRLIYYSQIVNDFQKGDIAEGYSVSREKKESFPLTVTSAQKNPTAFYLCASSRGLGSGSSYELYFGPGTRLTVT.